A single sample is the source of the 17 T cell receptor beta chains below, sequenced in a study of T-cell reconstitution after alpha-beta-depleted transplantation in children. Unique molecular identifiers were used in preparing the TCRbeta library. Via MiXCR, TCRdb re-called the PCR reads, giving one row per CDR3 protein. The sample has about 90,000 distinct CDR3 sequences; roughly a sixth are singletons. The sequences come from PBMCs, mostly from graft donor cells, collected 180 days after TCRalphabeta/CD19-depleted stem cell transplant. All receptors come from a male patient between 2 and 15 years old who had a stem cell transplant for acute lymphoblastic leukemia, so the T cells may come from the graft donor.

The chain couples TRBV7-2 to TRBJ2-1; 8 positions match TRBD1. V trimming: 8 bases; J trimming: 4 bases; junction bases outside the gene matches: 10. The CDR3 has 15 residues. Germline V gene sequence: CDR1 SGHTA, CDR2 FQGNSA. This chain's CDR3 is CASRRGQGIYNEQFF. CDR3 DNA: TGTGCCAGCCGCCGCGGACAGGGCATATACAATGAGCAGTTCTTC.

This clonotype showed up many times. The CDR3 spells CAITGGATNEKLFF. CDR3 DNA sequence: TGTGCCATAACAGGGGGCGCAACTAATGAAAAACTGTTTTTT. The J gene is TRBJ1-4, the V gene TRBV28; 9 positions match TRBD1. The germline V gene encodes CDR1 MDHEN and CDR2 SYDVKM. The CDR3 runs to 14 residues. J was trimmed by 0 bases and V by 10 bases; bases with no gene match: 3.

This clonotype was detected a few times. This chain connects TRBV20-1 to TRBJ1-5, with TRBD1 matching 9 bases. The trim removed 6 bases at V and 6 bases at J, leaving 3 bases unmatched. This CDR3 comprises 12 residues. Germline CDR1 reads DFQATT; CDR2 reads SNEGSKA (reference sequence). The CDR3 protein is CSAGTGLQPQHF. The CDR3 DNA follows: TGCAGTGCGGGGACAGGGCTTCAGCCCCAGCATTTT.

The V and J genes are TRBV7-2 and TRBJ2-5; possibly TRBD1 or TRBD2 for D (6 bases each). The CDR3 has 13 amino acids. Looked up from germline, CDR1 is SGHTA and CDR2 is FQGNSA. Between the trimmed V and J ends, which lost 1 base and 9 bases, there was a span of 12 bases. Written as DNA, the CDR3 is TGTGCCAGCAGCTTAGAAGGGGGGCTGGCCCAGTACTTC. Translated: CASSLEGGLAQYF. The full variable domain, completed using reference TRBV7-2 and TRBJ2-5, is GAGVSQSPSNKVTEKGKDVELRCDPISGHTALYWYRQSLGQGLEFLIYFQGNSAPDKSGLPSDRFSAERTGGSVSTLTIQRTQQEDSAVYLCASSLEGGLAQYFGPGTRLLVL.

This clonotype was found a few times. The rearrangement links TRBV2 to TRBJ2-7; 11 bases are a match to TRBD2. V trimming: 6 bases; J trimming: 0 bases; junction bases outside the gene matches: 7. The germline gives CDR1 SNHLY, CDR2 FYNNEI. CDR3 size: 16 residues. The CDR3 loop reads CASRITSGGNSYEQYF. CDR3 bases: TGTGCCAGCAGAATAACTAGCGGGGGCAACTCCTACGAGCAGTACTTC.

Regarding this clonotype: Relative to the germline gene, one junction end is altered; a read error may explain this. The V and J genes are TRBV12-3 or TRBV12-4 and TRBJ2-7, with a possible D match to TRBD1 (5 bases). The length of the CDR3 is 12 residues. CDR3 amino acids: CASSPDSNEQYF. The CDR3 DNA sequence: TGTGCCAGCAGTCCCGACAGTAACGAGCAGTACTTT.

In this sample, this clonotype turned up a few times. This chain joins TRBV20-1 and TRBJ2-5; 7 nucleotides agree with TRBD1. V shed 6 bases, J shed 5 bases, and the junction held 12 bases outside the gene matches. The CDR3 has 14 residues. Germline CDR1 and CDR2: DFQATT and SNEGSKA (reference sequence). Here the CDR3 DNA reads TGCAGTGCCCTACCCAGGGGGTGGGAGGAGACCCAGTACTTC. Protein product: CSALPRGWEETQYF.

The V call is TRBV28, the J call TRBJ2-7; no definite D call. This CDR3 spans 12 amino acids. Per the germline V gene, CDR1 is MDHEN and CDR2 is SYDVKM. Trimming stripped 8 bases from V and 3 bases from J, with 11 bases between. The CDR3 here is CASAQGVYEQYF. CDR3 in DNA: TGTGCCAGCGCCCAAGGTGTCTACGAGCAGTACTTC.

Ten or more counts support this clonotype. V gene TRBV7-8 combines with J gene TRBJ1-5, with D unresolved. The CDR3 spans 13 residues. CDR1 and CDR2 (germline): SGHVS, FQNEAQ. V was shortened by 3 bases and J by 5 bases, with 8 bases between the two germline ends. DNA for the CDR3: TGTGCCAGCAGCTTCTCGAGGGATCAGCCCCAGCATTTT. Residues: CASSFSRDQPQHF. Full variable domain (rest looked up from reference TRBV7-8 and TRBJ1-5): GAGVSQSPRYKVAKRGQDVALRCDPISGHVSLFWYQQALGQGPEFLTYFQNEAQLDKSGLPSDRFFAERPEGSVSTLKIQRTQQEDSAVYLCASSFSRDQPQHFGDGTRLSIL.

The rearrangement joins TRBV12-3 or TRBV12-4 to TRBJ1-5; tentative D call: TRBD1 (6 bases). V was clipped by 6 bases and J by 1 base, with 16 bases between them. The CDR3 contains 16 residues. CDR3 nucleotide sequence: TGTGCCAGCAGCCGTAGTGGGCAGGGGAGCAATCAGCCCCAGCATTTT. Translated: CASSRSGQGSNQPQHF.

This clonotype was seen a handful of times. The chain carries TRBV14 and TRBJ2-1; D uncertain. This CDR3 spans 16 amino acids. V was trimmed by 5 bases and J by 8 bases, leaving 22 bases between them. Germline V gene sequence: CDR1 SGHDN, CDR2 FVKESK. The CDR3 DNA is TGTGCCAGCAGCTTTAAGACCTTTCCCGGGTGGGATGAGCAGTTCTTC. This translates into CASSFKTFPGWDEQFF.

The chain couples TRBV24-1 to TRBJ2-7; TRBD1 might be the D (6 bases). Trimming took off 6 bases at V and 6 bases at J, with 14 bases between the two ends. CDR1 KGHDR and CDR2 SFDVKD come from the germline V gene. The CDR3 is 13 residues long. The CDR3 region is CATSSGGLGEQYF. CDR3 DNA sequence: TGTGCCACCAGTTCTGGGGGCCTCGGCGAGCAGTACTTC.

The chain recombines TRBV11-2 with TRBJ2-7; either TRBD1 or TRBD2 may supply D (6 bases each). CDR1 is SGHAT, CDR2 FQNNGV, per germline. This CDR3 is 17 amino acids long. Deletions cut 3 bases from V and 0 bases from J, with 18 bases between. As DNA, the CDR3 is TGTGCCAGCAGCTTTGGGCGATGGGGGGCTAGCTCCTACGAGCAGTACTTC. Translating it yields CASSFGRWGASSYEQYF.

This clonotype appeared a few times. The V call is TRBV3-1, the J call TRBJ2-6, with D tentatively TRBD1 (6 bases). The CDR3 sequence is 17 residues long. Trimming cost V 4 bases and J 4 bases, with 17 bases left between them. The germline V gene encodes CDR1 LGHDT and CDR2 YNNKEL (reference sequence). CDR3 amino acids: CASSPQPPGAGANVLTF. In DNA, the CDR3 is TGTGCCAGCAGCCCCCAGCCTCCAGGGGCCGGGGCCAACGTCCTGACTTTC.

The CDR3 nucleotides read TGTGCCAGCAGCGTCGGAGAGTTCTATGGCTACACCTTC. It codes for CASSVGEFYGYTF. This sequence joins TRBV9 and TRBJ1-2; the D is unclear. CDR3 size: 13 residues. Germline CDR1 is SGDLS and CDR2 is YYNGEE. V was trimmed by 2 bases and J by 4 bases, leaving 9 bases between them.

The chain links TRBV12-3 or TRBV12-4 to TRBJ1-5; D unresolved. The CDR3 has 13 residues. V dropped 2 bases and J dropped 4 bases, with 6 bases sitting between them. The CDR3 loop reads CASSLSQNQPQHF. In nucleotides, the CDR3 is TGTGCCAGCAGTTTATCGCAGAATCAGCCCCAGCATTTT.

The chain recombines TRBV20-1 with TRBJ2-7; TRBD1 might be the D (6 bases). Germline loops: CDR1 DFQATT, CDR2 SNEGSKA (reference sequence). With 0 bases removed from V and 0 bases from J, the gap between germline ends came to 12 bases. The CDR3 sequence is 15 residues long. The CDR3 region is CSAREAQDSSYEQYF. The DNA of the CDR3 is TGCAGTGCTAGAGAGGCACAGGACAGCTCCTACGAGCAGTACTTC.